Sequencing of this TCR beta chain was carried out in a study of cytomegalovirus exposure and HLA in healthy donors. The CDR3 spans 16 residues. The germline CDR1 and CDR2 sequences are MNHEY and SMNVEV (reference sequence). The V gene lost 2 bases and the J gene lost 5 bases, with 17 bases spanning the gap. Both 60 Vbeta primers and 13 Jbeta primers went into the PCR. Assay used: immunoSEQ multiplex PCR; TCRdb lists only in-frame clones, some missing. The sample yields approximately 150,000 clones, about 84% seen once. What was sequenced was PBMCs. The gene calls are TRBV27 and TRBJ2-3; D is unclear. The clonotype was recovered from a man aged 50-59 years in good health and CMV-seropositive. CDR3 protein: CASSLESATLGDTQYF. The CDR3 DNA follows: TGTGCCAGCAGTTTAGAGAGCGCAACCTTGGGAGATACGCAGTATTTT.